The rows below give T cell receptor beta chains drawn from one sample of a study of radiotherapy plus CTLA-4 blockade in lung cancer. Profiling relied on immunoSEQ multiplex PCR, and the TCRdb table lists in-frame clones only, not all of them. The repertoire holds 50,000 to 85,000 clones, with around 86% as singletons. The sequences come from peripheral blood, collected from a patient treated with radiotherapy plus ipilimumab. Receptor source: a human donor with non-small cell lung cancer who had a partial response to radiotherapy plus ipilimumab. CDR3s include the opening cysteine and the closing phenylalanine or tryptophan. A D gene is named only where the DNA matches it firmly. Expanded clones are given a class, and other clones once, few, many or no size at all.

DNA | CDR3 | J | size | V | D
TGCGCCAGCAGCGGGGGAGGGAACTATGGCTACACCTTC | CASSGGGNYGYTF | TRBJ1-2 | once | TRBV5-1 | .
TGTGCCATCACCCCTGGGGCTAGCGGGAGCATGTGGGCAGATACGCAGTATTTT | CAITPGASGSMWADTQYF | TRBJ2-3 | . | TRBV10-3 | TRBD2
TGTGCCAGCAGCCCGGAAAGGGGCCGTGATGGCTACACCTTC | CASSPERGRDGYTF | TRBJ1-2 | . | TRBV5-8 | .
TGTGCCAGCAGAAGTTCCCTCGGGCTAGCGGGAGTCAATGAGCAGTTCTTC | CASRSSLGLAGVNEQFF | TRBJ2-1 | . | TRBV28 | TRBD2
TGTGCCAGCTCTCCCAAACTGGGGACAGGGGAAGTAGATGAGCAGTTCTTC | CASSPKLGTGEVDEQFF | TRBJ2-1 | . | TRBV18 | TRBD1
TGTGCCAGCTCACCACCCGGGACTAACACAGATACGCAGTATTTT | CASSPPGTNTDTQYF | TRBJ2-3 | . | TRBV18 | TRBD2
TGTGCCAGCAGCTTGGTGCCGGGGGAGACCCAGTACTTC | CASSLVPGETQYF | TRBJ2-5 | . | TRBV5-6 | .
TGTGCCAGCAGCTTTGGACAGTTTTCTGAAGCTTTCTTT | CASSFGQFSEAFF | TRBJ1-1 | once | TRBV11-2 | .
TGTGCCAGCAGTTCACAGAACACCGGGGAGCTGTTTTTT | CASSSQNTGELFF | TRBJ2-2 | . | TRBV28 | .
TGTGCCATCGGTAGGGAGGGGAACTATGGCTACACCTTC | CAIGREGNYGYTF | TRBJ1-2 | . | TRBV10-3 | .
TGTGCCAGCAGTTTAGTAGCGGGAGGGACCGGGGAGCTGTTTTTT | CASSLVAGGTGELFF | TRBJ2-2 | . | TRBV28 | TRBD2
TGTGCCAGCAGCGGGGGGGGCGGGAGGATCGCAGATACGCAGTATTTT | CASSGGGGRIADTQYF | TRBJ2-3 | . | TRBV4-2 | TRBD2
TGTGCCAGTAGTACGCGACTGGCGGGAGACACCGGGGAGCTGTTTTTT | CASSTRLAGDTGELFF | TRBJ2-2 | . | TRBV19 | TRBD2
TGTGCCAGCAGCCCGGGGACAGGGGGCGGAAGGGCTGAAGCTTTCTTT | CASSPGTGGGRAEAFF | TRBJ1-1 | . | TRBV5-5 | TRBD1
TGTGCCAGCAGTTACTCCCATAGCAATCAGCCCCAGCATTTT | CASSYSHSNQPQHF | TRBJ1-5 | . | TRBV6-5 | .
TGTGCCAGTAGTCCTCAGACAGGGCGTGGCGAAAAACTGTTTTTT | CASSPQTGRGEKLFF | TRBJ1-4 | . | TRBV19 | TRBD1
TGTGCCAGCTCAGGTGCTTCAGTCACTGAAGCTTTCTTT | CASSGASVTEAFF | TRBJ1-1 | . | TRBV18 | .
TGTGCCAGTAGTACGGGGGCGGGAGGCCTCACCGGGGAGCTGTTTTTT | CASSTGAGGLTGELFF | TRBJ2-2 | . | TRBV19 | TRBD2
TGTGCTAGTGGTGGGGGCGCAGGGGGCAATTTGTATGGCTACACCTTC | CASGGGAGGNLYGYTF | TRBJ1-2 | . | TRBV12-5 | TRBD1
TGTGCCAGCAGTGCCCCATTGGGCTACACCTTC | CASSAPLGYTF | TRBJ1-2 | . | TRBV6-1 | .
TGTGCCTGGAATACGGACAGGGTCGGCTACACCTTC | CAWNTDRVGYTF | TRBJ1-2 | once | TRBV30 | TRBD1
TGTGCCAGCAGTCCCCGGACTCCACCGGGTGAAAAACTGTTTTTT | CASSPRTPPGEKLFF | TRBJ1-4 | . | TRBV27 | .
TGTGCCAGTAGTACCAACCTAGCGGGAGTAATCGGAGAGCAGTTCTTC | CASSTNLAGVIGEQFF | TRBJ2-1 | once | TRBV19 | TRBD2
TGTGCCAGCAGCCCCAGCGGGAACACTGAAGCTTTCTTT | CASSPSGNTEAFF | TRBJ1-1 | . | TRBV28 | .
TGTGCCAGCAGCGCCCCCGGGACAGTTAAAAACATTCAGTACTTC | CASSAPGTVKNIQYF | TRBJ2-4 | . | TRBV9 | TRBD1
TGTGCCTGGAGTGCCGGGACAGGTGAAGCCTACGAGCAGTACTTC | CAWSAGTGEAYEQYF | TRBJ2-7 | once | TRBV30 | TRBD1
TGTGCCAGCAGTAGCGGGCACCAAACAGATACGCAGTATTTT | CASSSGHQTDTQYF | TRBJ2-3 | . | TRBV2 | .
TGTGCCAGCAGCGTAGCAGGGGACTACTACAATGAGCAGTTCTTC | CASSVAGDYYNEQFF | TRBJ2-1 | . | TRBV9 | .
TGCGCCAGCAGCTTGGGACACCTCGGGGCTGAAGCTTTCTTT | CASSLGHLGAEAFF | TRBJ1-1 | . | TRBV5-1 | .
TGTGCCAGCAGCCAAATCTCGGGACAGGGGGTGTCGGAGACCCAGTACTTC | CASSQISGQGVSETQYF | TRBJ2-5 | few | TRBV4-2 | TRBD1
TGTGCCAGCAGTTACCGGGGGTCTGGAAACACCATATATTTT | CASSYRGSGNTIYF | TRBJ1-3 | . | TRBV6-5 | .
TGCGCCAGCAGCCAAGAGGCGGGGCTTGGCATCTACGAGCAGTACTTC | CASSQEAGLGIYEQYF | TRBJ2-7 | . | TRBV4-1 | .
TGTGCCAGCAGCCCTACAGGGTTACAAGAGACCCAGTACTTC | CASSPTGLQETQYF | TRBJ2-5 | few | TRBV7-3 | .
TGTGCCAGCAGTACCGGGCCCGGAGGGGCAGATACGCAGTATTTT | CASSTGPGGADTQYF | TRBJ2-3 | . | TRBV6-5 | .
TGCGCCAGCAGCCAAGAAATCCCCGGGACAGGGATAGGAGAGACCCAGTACTTC | CASSQEIPGTGIGETQYF | TRBJ2-5 | once | TRBV4-1 | TRBD1
TGTGCCAGCAGCGCCTTTAGCGGGAGGGAGAATGAGCAGTTCTTC | CASSAFSGRENEQFF | TRBJ2-1 | . | TRBV7-2 | TRBD2
TGTGCCAGCAGGACAACAGGGGGCTGGGGCTACACCTTC | CASRTTGGWGYTF | TRBJ1-2 | . | TRBV6-1 | TRBD1
TGTGCCAGCAGTGTCGACAGGGTGAGTGGCTACACCTTC | CASSVDRVSGYTF | TRBJ1-2 | . | TRBV6-1 | TRBD1
TGTGCCAGCAGTTACGGGACTAGCGGACAAGAGACCCAGTACTTC | CASSYGTSGQETQYF | TRBJ2-5 | . | TRBV6-5 | TRBD2
TGTGCCAGCAGTTTATCAGGACAGGGACGGGACATTCAGTACTTC | CASSLSGQGRDIQYF | TRBJ2-4 | . | TRBV27 | TRBD1
TGTGCCTGGGGGACCGGGACAGGGAACGGCTACACCTTC | CAWGTGTGNGYTF | TRBJ1-2 | . | TRBV30 | TRBD1
TGCGCCAGCAGCTTGGTTCTAGCTACCGGGGAGCTGTTTTTT | CASSLVLATGELFF | TRBJ2-2 | . | TRBV5-1 | .
TGTGCCAGCTCACTAGGAATTCCGGGACAGGGTGACTTC | CASSLGIPGQGDF | TRBJ2-7 | . | TRBV18 | TRBD1
TGTGCCAGCTCACGATCCCAGGGGGACTCTGGAAACACCATATATTTT | CASSRSQGDSGNTIYF | TRBJ1-3 | . | TRBV18 | TRBD1
TGCGCCAGCAGCCCGACCGGGACTAGCGGGGGCTACAATGAGCAGTTCTTC | CASSPTGTSGGYNEQFF | TRBJ2-1 | . | TRBV5-1 | TRBD2
TGTGCCAGCAGTCCGGGACTAGCCAACTACGAGCAGTACTTC | CASSPGLANYEQYF | TRBJ2-7 | . | TRBV27 | TRBD2
TGTGCCAGTAGACCGGGACAGGGGTGGACTGAAGCTTTCTTT | CASRPGQGWTEAFF | TRBJ1-1 | . | TRBV19 | TRBD1
TGTGCCAGCAGCTCACCGGGACTAGCGGGAGTGTCCACAGATACGCAGTATTTT | CASSSPGLAGVSTDTQYF | TRBJ2-3 | . | TRBV28 | TRBD2
TGTGCCAGCAGATTGGACAGTTCCTACGAGCAGTACTTC | CASRLDSSYEQYF | TRBJ2-7 | few | TRBV25-1 | .
TGCAGCGTTGACGCGGGACAGGGGGCGGGGACCGGGGAGCTGTTTTTT | CSVDAGQGAGTGELFF | TRBJ2-2 | once | TRBV29-1 | TRBD1
TGTGCCAGCAGTACTCCGGGACAGGTGTATGGCTACACCTTC | CASSTPGQVYGYTF | TRBJ1-2 | . | TRBV28 | TRBD1
TGTGCCACCCACCCCGGGCGGGCGATTTCCTACAATGAGCAGTTCTTC | CATHPGRAISYNEQFF | TRBJ2-1 | . | TRBV2 | .
TGTGCCAGTAGTATAGCGGGACAGTCTTTCCACGAGCAGTACTTC | CASSIAGQSFHEQYF | TRBJ2-7 | few | TRBV19 | TRBD1
TGTGCCAGCAGCTTAGGGAGCGGGCCCTACAATGAGCAGTTCTTC | CASSLGSGPYNEQFF | TRBJ2-1 | . | TRBV11-1 | .
TGCGCCAGCAGCCCCCAAGGTACAGTCACCAATGAGCAGTTCTTC | CASSPQGTVTNEQFF | TRBJ2-1 | once | TRBV4-1 | .